This T cell receptor beta chain came from a study of human T cells and chemical hapten exposure. This CDR3 spans 14 amino acids. Trimming took 10 bases from V and 0 from J; bases not matched to a gene: 8. CDR1 is MNHEY, CDR2 SMNVEV, per germline (reference sequence). The sample's time point: patch test 1, 2 weeks after DPC sensitization. The treatment was: therapeutic diphenylcyclopropenone sensitization with weekly scalp DPC. Only after blood had been drawn was each patch test applied. In the source study's methods: Samples ranged from about 20,000 to 700,000 TCRs, with a median of around 100,000. TCRdb re-called the RACE reads with MiXCR, one entry per CDR3 protein. These V and J calls derive from TCRdb rather than the authors' analysis. The sample yields about 340,000 distinct CDR3 sequences, about 7% seen once.

The clonotype originates from a young woman with alopecia areata. Some clones in this sample may be carry-over from other donors' samples. This sequence joins TRBV27 and TRBJ2-7, with TRBD1 matching 8 bases. This specimen was whole blood, taken in connection with sensitization to the hapten diphenylcyclopropenone (DPC). CDR3 sequence reads: CATRAGTGSYEQYF. In DNA, the CDR3 is TGTGCCACCAGAGCCGGGACAGGCTCCTACGAGCAGTACTTC.